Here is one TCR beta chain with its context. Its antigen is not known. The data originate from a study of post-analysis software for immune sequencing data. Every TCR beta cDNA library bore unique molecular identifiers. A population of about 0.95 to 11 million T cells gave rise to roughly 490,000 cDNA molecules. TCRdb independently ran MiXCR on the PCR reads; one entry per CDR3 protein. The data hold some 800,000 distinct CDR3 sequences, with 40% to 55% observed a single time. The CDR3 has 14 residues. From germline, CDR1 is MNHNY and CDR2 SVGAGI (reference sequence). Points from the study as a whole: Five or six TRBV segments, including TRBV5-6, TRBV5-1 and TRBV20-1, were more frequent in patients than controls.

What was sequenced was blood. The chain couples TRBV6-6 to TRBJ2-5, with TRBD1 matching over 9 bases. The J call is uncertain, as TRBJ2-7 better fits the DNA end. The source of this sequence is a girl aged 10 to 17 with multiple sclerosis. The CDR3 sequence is CASSYPDRGYEQYF. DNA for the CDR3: TGTGCCAGCAGTTACCCGGACAGGGGCTACGAGCAGTACTTC.